The T cell receptor beta chain described here comes from a study of cytomegalovirus exposure and HLA in healthy donors. Measured with immunoSEQ multiplex PCR; TCRdb has only the in-frame clones, and not every one. This table has roughly 270,000 clones, 70% to 90% appearing once. Germline V gives CDR1 LGHNA, CDR2 YNFKEQ. The CDR3 has 12 residues. Deletions cut 0 bases from V and 2 bases from J, with 2 bases between. Findings of the study overall: In a later analysis, first-cohort TCR clusters were found to tend to co-occur in the 100 to 150 validation repertoires. Rare TCR sequences predominated, though certain public TCRs were found in many donors.

A word on this clone: Its antigen is currently unknown.

The rearrangement uses TRBV4-2 and TRBJ2-7; D unclear. The sequenced material came from PBMCs. This TCR was sampled from a woman between 18 and 29 years old in good health and CMV-seronegative. Here the CDR3 reads CASSQDTYEQYF. The CDR3 bases are TGTGCCAGCAGCCAAGATACCTACGAGCAGTACTTC.